One sample yielded the 31 T cell receptor beta chains listed below, sequenced in a study of OX40 agonist ivuxolimab in advanced cancers. Produced via immunoSEQ multiplex PCR; TCRdb's table is partial and in-frame only. The repertoire holds about 61,000 clones, approximately 90% seen once, with 1.9% in the top ten. This material consisted of CD4+ or CD8+ T cells sorted from blood, taken in a trial of the OX40 agonist ivuxolimab. The source of these receptors is an adult with an advanced solid tumor such as melanoma, head and neck, liver or kidney cancer.

This chain uses TRBV18 with TRBJ2-4, with D possibly TRBD2 on 6 matching bases. Trimming shortened V by 3 bases and J by 0 bases, and 12 bases separated the two germline ends. The CDR3 spans 16 residues. Looked up from germline, CDR1 is KGHSH and CDR2 is LQKENI. The CDR3 loop reads CASSPWGSGAKNIQYF. Here the CDR3 DNA reads TGTGCCAGCTCACCGTGGGGTAGCGGAGCCAAAAACATTCAGTACTTC.

The V and J genes are TRBV5-1 and TRBJ2-1; TRBD2 agrees at 8 bases. Trimming took 0 bases from V and 7 from J; bases not matched to a gene: 6. This CDR3 contains 15 residues. Germline values: CDR1 SGHRS, CDR2 YFSETQ. CDR3 DNA: TGCGCCAGCAGCTTGGGAGGACTAGCAAAGAATGAGCAGTTCTTC. Translated: CASSLGGLAKNEQFF.

The V call is TRBV7-8, the J call TRBJ1-1; D possibly corresponds to TRBD1 (5 bases). Trimming removed 5 bases at V and 6 bases at J, with 13 bases between. This CDR3 is 13 amino acids long. Germline assignment: CDR1 SGHVS and CDR2 FQNEAQ. This CDR3 reads CASSPRDDAEAFF. The DNA for the CDR3 is TGTGCCAGCAGCCCTCGGGACGACGCTGAAGCTTTCTTT.

Here the CDR3 DNA reads TGTGCCAGCAGCCAGGGGGGACTAGCGGGAGTGACTGAGCAGTTCTTC. Translating gives CASSQGGLAGVTEQFF. The genes are TRBV7-3 and TRBJ2-1; 14 nucleotides line up with TRBD2. V was clipped by 5 bases and J by 9 bases; unmatched bases: 9. Germline loops: CDR1 SGHTA, CDR2 FQGTGA. The CDR3 is made up of 16 amino acids.

Comments on this clone: At one end, the junction sequence differs from germline, possibly due to a read error. The J gene is TRBJ2-7, the V gene TRBV14, with D possibly being TRBD1 or TRBD2 (5 bases each). The CDR3 has 13 amino acids. The germline gives CDR1 SGHDN, CDR2 FVKESK. In nucleotides, the CDR3 is TGTGCCAGCAGCCAGGCCGGGACGGCAGGGATGTTTTTC. Translating gives CASSQAGTAGMFF. The variable domain in full, completed from reference TRBV14 and TRBJ2-7, reads EAGVTQFPSHSVIEKGQTVTLRCDPISGHDNLYWYRRVMGKEIKFLLHFVKESKQDESGMPNNRFLAERTGGTYSTLKVQPAELEDSGVYFCASSQAGTAGMFFGPGTRLTVT.

This clone is medium-sized by share. The gene calls are TRBV19 and TRBJ2-2; tentative D call: TRBD1 (6 bases). CDR1 is LNHDA and CDR2 is SQIVND in the germline V gene (reference sequence). This CDR3 spans 17 amino acids. Trimming took off 6 bases at V and 0 bases at J, with 17 bases between the two ends. The CDR3 spells CASSLQLDSANTGELFF. CDR3 DNA: TGTGCCAGTAGCCTTCAACTGGACAGCGCGAACACCGGGGAGCTGTTTTTT.

Only one count was recorded for this clone. The gene calls are TRBV4-1 and TRBJ2-1; 10 bases are shared with TRBD1. Trimming at V came to 2 bases and at J to 7 bases, leaving 5 bases not matched to a gene. Looked up from germline, CDR1 is MGHRA and CDR2 is YSYEKL. The CDR3 is 15 amino acids. The CDR3 DNA reads TGCGCCAGCAGCCAACCGGGACAGGGGTGGAATGAGCAGTTCTTC. Translating it yields CASSQPGQGWNEQFF.

This clone has a single count. The V call is TRBV13, the J call TRBJ2-1; D is uncertain. CDR3 length: 11 residues. Germline V gene data show CDR1 as PRHDT and CDR2 as FYEKMQ (reference sequence). V lost 8 bases, J lost 3 bases, and 5 bases lay in between. The CDR3 nucleotides read TGTGCCAGCCGCAACTACAATGAGCAGTTCTTC. Translation gives CASRNYNEQFF.

CDR3 region: CASSALPGQTMNTEAFF. The CDR3 coding sequence is TGTGCCAGCAGCGCACTTCCGGGACAGACTATGAACACTGAAGCTTTCTTT. The chain employs TRBV9 and TRBJ1-1, with 7 bases identical to TRBD1. CDR1 and CDR2 (germline): SGDLS, YYNGEE. The CDR3 loop spans 17 amino acids. J gave up 0 bases and V 3 bases, and 11 bases lay outside the gene matches.

The rearrangement links TRBV10-1 to TRBJ2-3, with 10 nucleotides matching TRBD2. CDR3 size: 16 residues. Trimming at V came to 2 bases and at J to 4 bases, leaving 6 bases not matched to a gene. The V gene's germline CDR1 is WNHNN and CDR2 SYGVQD (reference sequence). The CDR3 DNA follows: TGCGCCAGCAGTGAGGTTGAGCGGGGGGGCCCAGATACGCAGTATTTT. This encodes CASSEVERGGPDTQYF.

The chain couples TRBV25-1 to TRBJ1-4; D is unresolved. Germline loops: CDR1 MGHDK, CDR2 SYGVNS. The CDR3 runs 15 residues. Trimming removed 8 bases at V and 8 bases at J, with 21 bases between. The CDR3 nucleotides are TGTGCCAGCGCTACACGGGATCCGGGCAGAGAAAAACTGTTTTTT. This gives the protein CASATRDPGREKLFF.

The chain employs TRBV7-2 and TRBJ1-1; perhaps TRBD1 as D (5 bases). The CDR3 loop spans 14 amino acids. Trimming pared 6 bases from V and 1 base from J, leaving 12 bases between. Germline V gene lookup returns CDR1 SGHTA and CDR2 FQGNSA. The CDR3 nucleotides read TGTGCCAGCAGTCTAATCGGGGGGAACACTGAAGCTTTCTTT. It codes for CASSLIGGNTEAFF.

This sequence joins TRBV5-1 and TRBJ2-2; D might be TRBD1 (5 bases). The CDR3 has 14 residues. Trimming removed 4 bases at V and 1 base at J, with 8 bases between. Germline CDR1 and CDR2: SGHRS and YFSETQ. This chain's CDR3 is CASSTTVNTGELFF. CDR3 in DNA: TGCGCCAGCAGCACGACAGTGAACACCGGGGAGCTGTTTTTT.

The gene calls are TRBV19 and TRBJ2-2; TRBD2 might be the D (5 bases). The CDR3 is 14 amino acids. The V end lost 7 bases, the J end lost 1 base, and 10 bases lay between the germline ends. The germline gives CDR1 LNHDA, CDR2 SQIVND (reference sequence). The CDR3 loop is CASKDRGNTGELFF. CDR3 DNA sequence: TGTGCCAGTAAGGATCGGGGGAACACCGGGGAGCTGTTTTTT. Full variable domain (rest looked up from reference TRBV19 and TRBJ2-2): DGGITQSPKYLFRKEGQNVTLSCEQNLNHDAMYWYRQDPGQGLRLIYYSQIVNDFQKGDIAEGYSVSREKKESFPLTVTSAQKNPTAFYLCASKDRGNTGELFFGEGSRLTVL.

This clone occurred a few times. The V call is TRBV5-1, the J call TRBJ2-1, with 7 positions matching TRBD2. The V and J ends lost 1 base and 2 bases, in that order; junction bases with no gene match: 6. CDR3 length: 16 residues. Germline V CDR1 and CDR2: SGHRS, YFSETQ. The CDR3 DNA sequence: TGCGCCAGCAGCTTGTCGCCTAGCGGAACCTACAATGAGCAGTTCTTC. Its protein is CASSLSPSGTYNEQFF.

The chain has TRBV29-1 and TRBJ1-5; possible D gene TRBD1, 6 bases. CDR1 is SQVTM, CDR2 ANQGSEA, per germline. This CDR3 is 12 amino acids long. The germline V and J ends were trimmed by 7 bases and 9 bases, with 16 bases remaining between them. CDR3 nucleotides: TGCAGCGCTCAGGACAGCCTAGGGCCCCAGCATTTT. This encodes CSAQDSLGPQHF.

The V gene is TRBV4-3, the J gene TRBJ2-1; D not resolved. CDR1 LGHNA and CDR2 YSLEER come from the germline V gene. The CDR3 contains 14 residues. V lost 1 base, J lost 3 bases, and 7 bases lay in between. The DNA of the CDR3 is TGCGCCAGCAGCCAAGGGAAGAACTACAATGAGCAGTTCTTC. As protein: CASSQGKNYNEQFF.

The chain recombines TRBV5-1 with TRBJ2-7, with D possibly being TRBD1 (6 bases). Trimming cost V 4 bases and J 6 bases, with 8 bases left between them. CDR3 size: 11 residues. Germline V gives CDR1 SGHRS, CDR2 YFSETQ. This chain's CDR3 is CASSPDSEQYF. In DNA, the CDR3 is TGCGCCAGCAGCCCGGACAGCGAGCAGTACTTC.

This clone is a singleton in its sample. The V gene is TRBV28, the J gene TRBJ1-1; 9 bases are shared with TRBD1. V lost 6 bases and J lost 8; bases outside the gene matches: 7. CDR3 length: 13 residues. Germline CDR1 and CDR2: MDHEN and SYDVKM. CDR3 region: CASRARDREEAFF. For the CDR3, the DNA is TGTGCCAGCAGGGCCCGGGACAGGGAGGAAGCTTTCTTT.

The V and J genes are TRBV2 and TRBJ1-4; D is ambiguous. CDR1 SNHLY and CDR2 FYNNEI come from the germline V gene. With 5 bases removed from V and 0 bases from J, the gap between germline ends came to 7 bases. The CDR3 runs to 14 residues. CDR3 sequence reads: CASSQQPTNEKLFF. The CDR3 nucleotides read TGTGCCAGCAGTCAACAACCAACTAATGAAAAACTGTTTTTT.

The rearrangement uses TRBV7-2 and TRBJ1-2, with D maybe TRBD1 (6 bases). Germline V gene data show CDR1 as SGHTA and CDR2 as FQGNSA. Trimming took off 5 bases at V and 5 bases at J, with 9 bases between the two ends. CDR3 length: 12 amino acids. The CDR3 protein is CASSPDSYGYTF. The CDR3 DNA is TGTGCCAGCAGCCCGGACAGTTATGGCTACACCTTC.

This clone has a single count. This rearrangement joins TRBV18 to TRBJ1-1; D ambiguous. Trimming took 1 base from V and 1 from J, leaving 10 bases between them. The CDR3 is 15 amino acids. In germline, CDR1 is KGHSH, CDR2 LQKENI. The CDR3 DNA reads as TGTGCCAGCTCACCACGCCAGACCCAGAACACTGAAGCTTTCTTT. Amino acids: CASSPRQTQNTEAFF. Together with reference TRBV18 and TRBJ1-1, the CDR3 gives the full variable domain: NAGVMQNPRHLVRRRGQEARLRCSPMKGHSHVYWYRQLPEEGLKFMVYLQKENIIDESGMPKERFSAEFPKEGPSILRIQQVVRGDSAAYFCASSPRQTQNTEAFFGQGTRLTVV.

V is TRBV18 and J is TRBJ1-4, with unresolved D. The CDR3 sequence is 14 residues long. The V end was cut by 5 bases, the J end by 3 bases, with 10 bases between. From germline, CDR1 is KGHSH and CDR2 LQKENI. The CDR3: CASSEFSPNEKLFF. In DNA, the CDR3 is TGTGCCAGCTCAGAGTTCTCCCCTAATGAAAAACTGTTTTTT.

The chain recombines TRBV9 with TRBJ2-7; weak D call: TRBD1 (5 bases). The germline V gene encodes CDR1 SGDLS and CDR2 YYNGEE. The V and J ends lost 4 bases and 7 bases respectively, with 9 bases between them. The CDR3 runs to 11 residues. The CDR3 coding sequence is TGTGCCAGCAGCCCAAAGGGGGAGCAGTACTTC. Its translation is CASSPKGEQYF.

The CDR3 loop is CSVGTGASTDTQYF. The CDR3 DNA sequence: TGCAGCGTTGGGACAGGGGCTAGCACAGATACGCAGTATTTT. V usage is TRBV29-1 and J usage is TRBJ2-3; 9 bases line up with TRBD1. Per the germline V gene, CDR1 is SQVTM and CDR2 is ANQGSEA. After removal of 4 bases from V and 0 bases from J, the junction contained 2 bases not matched to a gene. The CDR3 runs to 14 residues.

This chain joins TRBV7-2 and TRBJ1-2, with D maybe TRBD1 (5 bases). The CDR3 has 13 residues. Trimming took 1 base from V and 9 from J, leaving 12 bases between them. The germline CDR1 and CDR2 sequences are SGHTA and FQGNSA. CDR3 protein: CASSLDEGRSYTF. The DNA for the CDR3 is TGTGCCAGCAGCTTAGATGAGGGGAGGAGCTACACCTTC. Full variable domain (rest looked up from reference TRBV7-2 and TRBJ1-2): GAGVSQSPSNKVTEKGKDVELRCDPISGHTALYWYRQSLGQGLEFLIYFQGNSAPDKSGLPSDRFSAERTGGSVSTLTIQRTQQEDSAVYLCASSLDEGRSYTFGSGTRLTVV.

V and J are TRBV11-1 and TRBJ2-2; no definite D call. V was shortened by 5 bases and J by 4 bases, with 14 bases between the two germline ends. CDR3 length equals 15 residues. Germline lookup yields CDR1 SGHAT and CDR2 FQDESV (reference sequence). DNA of the CDR3: TGTGCCAGCAGCCTAAACGTTTTGAGCACCGGGGAGCTGTTTTTT. This encodes CASSLNVLSTGELFF.

The CDR3 is CASSLNSGIKAYEQYF. CDR3 in DNA: TGTGCCAGCAGTTTAAATTCAGGGATCAAGGCCTACGAGCAGTACTTC. V is TRBV28 and J is TRBJ2-7; D is possibly TRBD1 (5 bases). The germline gives CDR1 MDHEN, CDR2 SYDVKM. The V gene lost 2 bases and the J gene lost 2 bases, with 16 bases spanning the gap. This CDR3 is 16 amino acids long.

The V and J genes are TRBV5-1 and TRBJ2-7, with D possibly called TRBD1 or TRBD2 (6 bases each). V was cut by 2 bases and J by 3 bases, with 12 bases left in between. Per germline, CDR1 SGHRS and CDR2 YFSETQ. The CDR3 length is 14 residues. The CDR3 nucleotides are TGCGCCAGCAGCTTCTCACAGGGAGGCTACGAGCAGTACTTC. Its translation is CASSFSQGGYEQYF.

This rearrangement joins TRBV6-6 to TRBJ1-6; TRBD1 matches 7 bases. CDR3 size: 13 residues. The V gene's germline CDR1 is MNHNY and CDR2 SVGAGI (reference sequence). The V segment lost 8 bases and the J segment 7 bases; nucleotides outside the gene matches: 5. The CDR3 spells CASEDRANSPLHF. CDR3 DNA sequence: TGTGCCAGCGAAGACAGGGCCAATTCACCCCTCCACTTT.

The rearrangement uses TRBV19 and TRBJ1-1; a possible D gene is TRBD1 (6 bases). Germline loops: CDR1 LNHDA, CDR2 SQIVND (reference sequence). The CDR3 spans 15 residues. The V gene lost 5 bases and the J gene lost 4 bases, with 17 bases spanning the gap. CDR3 residues: CASSVGAIGGTEAFF. CDR3 nucleotides: TGTGCCAGTAGTGTGGGGGCTATCGGGGGCACTGAAGCTTTCTTT.